Listed below are T cell receptor beta chains from one sample, sequenced in a study of blood T cell repertoires in COVID-19. The repertoire was sequenced with immunoSEQ multiplex PCR; TCRdb's copy has only in-frame clones and lacks some. The sample contains approximately 260,000 clones, about 80% of which appear only once. Material for sequencing was peripheral blood. The origin of the receptors is a human donor in a cohort sampled during active COVID-19. The CDR3 runs from the conserved cysteine through the conserved F or W. D genes are given only for firm matches. A row's size may be missing; if present it is once, few, many or a size class.

d_call: -
clone_size: -
j_call: TRBJ1-2
v_call: TRBV19
cdr3_aa: CASSQDTYGYTF
cdr3_nt: TGTGCCAGTAGTCAGGACACATATGGCTACACCTTC

d_call: TRBD1
clone_size: -
j_call: TRBJ2-6
v_call: TRBV29-1
cdr3_aa: CRLDRALEANVLTF
cdr3_nt: TGCAGGTTGGACAGGGCTTTAGAGGCCAACGTCCTGACTTTC

d_call: TRBD1
clone_size: -
j_call: TRBJ1-4
v_call: TRBV4-2
cdr3_aa: CASSQDNTGENEKLFF
cdr3_nt: TGTGCCAGCAGCCAAGACAATACAGGGGAAAATGAAAAACTGTTTTTT

d_call: -
clone_size: -
j_call: TRBJ2-7
v_call: TRBV15
cdr3_aa: CATKDADTYEQYF
cdr3_nt: TGTGCCACCAAAGACGCTGACACCTACGAGCAGTACTTC

d_call: -
clone_size: -
j_call: TRBJ1-1
v_call: TRBV7-2
cdr3_aa: CASRRDLNTEAFF
cdr3_nt: TGTGCCAGCAGACGGGACTTGAACACTGAAGCTTTCTTT

d_call: TRBD1
clone_size: -
j_call: TRBJ1-2
v_call: TRBV6-5
cdr3_aa: CASSYSYTGGEGYTF
cdr3_nt: TGTGCCAGCAGTTACTCGTATACAGGGGGCGAAGGCTACACCTTC

d_call: -
clone_size: -
j_call: TRBJ2-3
v_call: TRBV7-9
cdr3_aa: CASSLAGEGTDTQYF
cdr3_nt: TGTGCCAGCAGCTTAGCTGGCGAGGGCACAGATACGCAGTATTTT

d_call: TRBD1
clone_size: -
j_call: TRBJ1-5
v_call: TRBV7-2
cdr3_aa: CASSLTGLANQPQHF
cdr3_nt: TGTGCCAGCAGCTTGACAGGGTTAGCCAATCAGCCCCAGCATTTT

d_call: TRBD1
clone_size: -
j_call: TRBJ1-2
v_call: TRBV6-5
cdr3_aa: CASSYLTGGSHYGYTF
cdr3_nt: TGTGCCAGCAGTTACCTAACAGGGGGCTCTCACTATGGCTACACCTTC

d_call: -
clone_size: once
j_call: TRBJ2-1
v_call: TRBV18
cdr3_aa: CASSPLGDEQFF
cdr3_nt: TGTGCCAGCTCACCCCTAGGGGATGAGCAGTTCTTC

d_call: TRBD1
clone_size: -
j_call: TRBJ1-1
v_call: TRBV7-2
cdr3_aa: CASSLVRTGGGSYTEAFF
cdr3_nt: TGTGCCAGCAGCTTAGTCCGGACAGGGGGGGGAAGTTACACTGAAGCTTTCTTT

d_call: -
clone_size: once
j_call: TRBJ2-1
v_call: TRBV5-1
cdr3_aa: CASSLAGTTLDVHNEQFF
cdr3_nt: TGCGCCAGCAGCTTGGCCGGCACCACACTAGATGTCCACAATGAGCAGTTCTTC

d_call: TRBD1
clone_size: -
j_call: TRBJ2-4
v_call: TRBV18
cdr3_aa: CASSPRAGGLAKNIQYF
cdr3_nt: TGTGCCAGCTCACCACGAGCAGGGGGCTTAGCCAAAAACATTCAGTACTTC

d_call: -
clone_size: -
j_call: TRBJ1-1
v_call: TRBV5-5
cdr3_aa: CASSFRGGDTEAFF
cdr3_nt: TGTGCCAGCAGCTTCAGAGGGGGGGACACTGAAGCTTTCTTT

d_call: -
clone_size: -
j_call: TRBJ1-3
v_call: TRBV3-1/TRBV3-2
cdr3_aa: CASSQVASGNTIYF
cdr3_nt: TGTGCCAGCAGCCAAGTGGCCTCTGGAAACACCATATATTTT

d_call: TRBD1
clone_size: once
j_call: TRBJ1-2
v_call: TRBV2
cdr3_aa: CASRPDGTGVDYGYTF
cdr3_nt: TGTGCCAGCAGGCCCGACGGGACAGGGGTCGACTATGGCTACACCTTC

d_call: -
clone_size: few
j_call: TRBJ1-2
v_call: TRBV3-1/TRBV3-2
cdr3_aa: CASSQAYGQSYGYTF
cdr3_nt: TGTGCCAGCAGCCAAGCCTACGGACAAAGCTATGGCTACACCTTC

d_call: TRBD1
clone_size: -
j_call: TRBJ2-3
v_call: TRBV18
cdr3_aa: CASSPTRDRSRFEPTDTQYF
cdr3_nt: TGTGCCAGCTCACCGACAAGGGACAGGTCCCGCTTCGAGCCCACAGATACGCAGTATTTT

d_call: TRBD1
clone_size: -
j_call: TRBJ1-1
v_call: TRBV28
cdr3_aa: CASSSPGGDLEAFF
cdr3_nt: TGTGCCAGCAGTTCCCCAGGGGGCGATTTGGAAGCTTTCTTT

d_call: TRBD1
clone_size: -
j_call: TRBJ2-7
v_call: TRBV7-9
cdr3_aa: CASSSTLSRTGGYEQYF
cdr3_nt: TGTGCCAGCAGCTCAACCCTTTCTAGGACAGGGGGCTACGAGCAGTACTTC

d_call: TRBD2
clone_size: -
j_call: TRBJ2-7
v_call: TRBV11-3
cdr3_aa: CASSAGTSGRAVEQYF
cdr3_nt: TGTGCCAGCAGCGCCGGGACTAGCGGGAGGGCAGTCGAGCAGTACTTC

d_call: TRBD2
clone_size: -
j_call: TRBJ2-7
v_call: TRBV10-3
cdr3_aa: CAISEPGRGGGENEQYF
cdr3_nt: TGTGCCATCAGTGAGCCCGGACGAGGCGGGGGTGAGAACGAGCAGTACTTC

d_call: TRBD1
clone_size: -
j_call: TRBJ2-6
v_call: TRBV5-1
cdr3_aa: CASSHRTGGTGANVLTF
cdr3_nt: TGCGCCAGCAGCCACCGGACAGGGGGGACTGGGGCCAACGTCCTGACTTTC

d_call: -
clone_size: -
j_call: TRBJ1-2
v_call: TRBV24-1
cdr3_aa: CATSDPFYGYTF
cdr3_nt: TGTGCCACCAGTGACCCTTTCTATGGCTACACCTTC

d_call: TRBD2
clone_size: -
j_call: TRBJ2-1
v_call: TRBV10-2
cdr3_aa: CASSGPLATSGREGSYNEQFF
cdr3_nt: TGCGCCAGCAGTGGGCCCCTGGCGACTAGCGGGAGGGAAGGCTCCTACAATGAGCAGTTCTTC

d_call: -
clone_size: -
j_call: TRBJ1-5
v_call: TRBV5-6
cdr3_aa: CASSLRGDSNQPQHF
cdr3_nt: TGTGCCAGCAGCTTGCGGGGGGATAGCAATCAGCCCCAGCATTTT

d_call: -
clone_size: few
j_call: TRBJ1-5
v_call: TRBV27
cdr3_aa: CASPPEGPFGNQPQHF
cdr3_nt: TGTGCCAGCCCCCCGGAGGGGCCGTTCGGCAATCAGCCCCAGCATTTT

d_call: -
clone_size: -
j_call: TRBJ2-7
v_call: TRBV5-1
cdr3_aa: CASSLADKASHEQYF
cdr3_nt: TGCGCCAGCAGCTTGGCGGACAAGGCCTCTCACGAGCAGTACTTC

d_call: TRBD2
clone_size: -
j_call: TRBJ2-1
v_call: TRBV10-3
cdr3_aa: CAISESGLAENNEQFF
cdr3_nt: TGTGCCATCAGTGAGTCGGGACTAGCGGAAAACAATGAGCAGTTCTTC

d_call: -
clone_size: -
j_call: TRBJ1-5
v_call: TRBV5-1
cdr3_aa: CASSTSGIGNQPQHF
cdr3_nt: TGCGCCAGCAGCACCTCCGGGATCGGCAATCAGCCCCAGCATTTT

d_call: -
clone_size: -
j_call: TRBJ2-2
v_call: TRBV4-1
cdr3_aa: CASSQASDLNTGELFF
cdr3_nt: TGCGCCAGCAGCCAAGCTAGCGATCTGAACACCGGGGAGCTGTTTTTT

d_call: -
clone_size: -
j_call: TRBJ2-3
v_call: TRBV29-1
cdr3_aa: CSVGVLGTQYF
cdr3_nt: TGCAGCGTTGGAGTTCTTGGTACGCAGTATTTT

d_call: -
clone_size: once
j_call: TRBJ2-6
v_call: TRBV5-1
cdr3_aa: CASSSLSRANVLTF
cdr3_nt: TGCGCCAGCAGCTCGTTAAGCAGGGCCAACGTCCTGACTTTC

d_call: TRBD2
clone_size: -
j_call: TRBJ2-1
v_call: TRBV4-2
cdr3_aa: CASGPGTSGYNEQFF
cdr3_nt: TGTGCCAGCGGTCCCGGGACTAGCGGATACAATGAGCAGTTCTTC

d_call: TRBD1
clone_size: few
j_call: TRBJ2-5
v_call: TRBV25-1
cdr3_aa: CASSEYQGAGETQYF
cdr3_nt: TGTGCCAGCAGTGAATATCAGGGGGCGGGAGAGACCCAGTACTTC

d_call: TRBD2
clone_size: -
j_call: TRBJ2-1
v_call: TRBV19
cdr3_aa: CASSNLAGTTYNEQFF
cdr3_nt: TGTGCCAGTAGTAACTTAGCGGGAACCACCTACAATGAGCAGTTCTTC

d_call: -
clone_size: -
j_call: TRBJ2-1
v_call: TRBV7-9
cdr3_aa: CASSLQVNEQFF
cdr3_nt: TGTGCCAGCAGCTTACAGGTCAATGAGCAGTTCTTC

d_call: TRBD1
clone_size: -
j_call: TRBJ2-6
v_call: TRBV5-1
cdr3_aa: CASRQGASGANVLTF
cdr3_nt: TGCGCCAGCAGACAGGGGGCTTCTGGGGCCAACGTCCTGACTTTC

d_call: TRBD2
clone_size: -
j_call: TRBJ2-2
v_call: TRBV19
cdr3_aa: CASSIWEGSTGELFF
cdr3_nt: TGTGCCAGTAGTATCTGGGAGGGTAGCACCGGGGAGCTGTTTTTT

d_call: -
clone_size: -
j_call: TRBJ1-5
v_call: TRBV6-2/TRBV6-3
cdr3_aa: CASSGQGSNQPQHF
cdr3_nt: TGTGCCAGCAGTGGTCAGGGATCCAATCAGCCCCAGCATTTT

d_call: -
clone_size: -
j_call: TRBJ1-1
v_call: TRBV12-3/TRBV12-4
cdr3_aa: CASSRTQSTEAFF
cdr3_nt: TGTGCCAGCAGTCGGACACAGAGCACTGAAGCTTTCTTT

d_call: -
clone_size: -
j_call: TRBJ1-2
v_call: TRBV6-4
cdr3_aa: CASRETGSEGYTF
cdr3_nt: TGTGCCAGCAGGGAAACAGGGAGTGAAGGCTACACCTTC

d_call: TRBD2
clone_size: few
j_call: TRBJ2-2
v_call: TRBV10-2
cdr3_aa: CASKAGGRNTGELFF
cdr3_nt: TGCGCCAGCAAAGCGGGGGGCCGTAACACCGGGGAGCTGTTTTTT

d_call: TRBD1
clone_size: -
j_call: TRBJ1-6
v_call: TRBV23-1
cdr3_aa: CASSHPGTGHSYNSPLHF
cdr3_nt: TGCGCCAGCAGTCACCCGGGGACAGGGCACTCCTATAATTCACCCCTCCACTTT

d_call: -
clone_size: -
j_call: TRBJ2-2
v_call: TRBV3-1/TRBV3-2
cdr3_aa: CASSGRAVNTGELFF
cdr3_nt: TGTGCCAGCAGTGGGCGGGCCGTGAACACCGGGGAGCTGTTTTTT

d_call: TRBD2
clone_size: -
j_call: TRBJ2-1
v_call: TRBV27
cdr3_aa: CASSLRSGGTNEQFF
cdr3_nt: TGTGCCAGCAGTTTACGTAGCGGGGGAACAAATGAGCAGTTCTTC

d_call: -
clone_size: -
j_call: TRBJ1-1
v_call: TRBV6-5
cdr3_aa: CASSFHRAMYTEAFF
cdr3_nt: TGTGCCAGCAGTTTCCACAGGGCTATGTACACTGAAGCTTTCTTT

d_call: TRBD1
clone_size: -
j_call: TRBJ1-1
v_call: TRBV4-1
cdr3_aa: CASSVQRGTVNTEAFF
cdr3_nt: TGCGCCAGCAGCGTACAAAGGGGGACAGTGAACACTGAAGCTTTCTTT

d_call: -
clone_size: -
j_call: TRBJ1-3
v_call: TRBV5-1
cdr3_aa: CASSPRPGTGNTIYF
cdr3_nt: TGCGCCAGCAGCCCTCGGCCCGGGACTGGAAACACCATATATTTT

d_call: -
clone_size: -
j_call: TRBJ1-4
v_call: TRBV4-1
cdr3_aa: CASSQDLGGGEKLFF
cdr3_nt: TGCGCCAGCAGCCAAGATTTGGGGGGTGGGGAAAAACTGTTTTTT

d_call: -
clone_size: -
j_call: TRBJ1-1
v_call: TRBV13
cdr3_aa: CASSLGVLGAGPAFF
cdr3_nt: TGTGCCAGCAGCTTAGGTGTATTGGGGGCGGGCCCGGCTTTCTTT

d_call: -
clone_size: medium-sized
j_call: TRBJ2-7
v_call: TRBV7-3
cdr3_aa: CASSPQVVESYEQYF
cdr3_nt: TGTGCCAGCAGCCCCCAGGTGGTGGAAAGTTACGAGCAGTACTTC

d_call: TRBD1
clone_size: -
j_call: TRBJ2-1
v_call: TRBV28
cdr3_aa: CASRPGQRYNEQFF
cdr3_nt: TGTGCCAGCAGACCGGGACAGAGATACAATGAGCAGTTCTTC

d_call: -
clone_size: -
j_call: TRBJ1-5
v_call: TRBV2
cdr3_aa: CASNIQGYQPQHF
cdr3_nt: TGTGCCAGCAACATCCAGGGCTATCAGCCCCAGCATTTT

d_call: -
clone_size: -
j_call: TRBJ1-3
v_call: TRBV4-3
cdr3_aa: CASSQGSFGSSGNTIYF
cdr3_nt: TGCGCCAGCAGCCAAGGGAGCTTTGGGAGCTCTGGAAACACCATATATTTT

d_call: -
clone_size: once
j_call: TRBJ1-2
v_call: TRBV4-1
cdr3_aa: CASSQGMGGRVGGYTF
cdr3_nt: TGCGCCAGCAGCCAAGGAATGGGCGGCAGGGTAGGAGGCTACACCTTC

d_call: -
clone_size: -
j_call: TRBJ2-3
v_call: TRBV7-9
cdr3_aa: CASSPSVDTQYF
cdr3_nt: TGTGCCAGCAGTCCCTCGGTAGATACGCAGTATTTT

d_call: TRBD2
clone_size: -
j_call: TRBJ2-1
v_call: TRBV6-5
cdr3_aa: CASSYSGLAGHSEQFF
cdr3_nt: TGTGCCAGCAGTTACTCCGGACTAGCGGGACACAGTGAGCAGTTCTTC